This T cell receptor (beta chain) derives from a study of blood T cell repertoires in COVID-19. In the study overall: COVID-19 samples collected from the United States, Italy and Spain covered acute and convalescent phases.

Original analysis: Estimated nucleated cell counts came from reference gene primer amplification. Assay used: immunoSEQ multiplex PCR; TCRdb lists only in-frame clones, some missing. V and J calls and clone size are given by that table; D and trimming were obtained from the DNA. The sample shows about 200,000 clones, roughly 80% of them seen only once. Trimming removed 7 bases at V and 7 bases at J, with 17 bases between. Per the germline V gene, CDR1 is MNHEY and CDR2 is SMNVEV (reference sequence). This CDR3 spans 15 amino acids. The receptor comes from a woman aged 65 to 85 with acute or convalescent COVID-19. This chain joins TRBV27 and TRBJ1-6, with D perhaps TRBD1 (6 bases). Sequencing was carried out using peripheral blood. CDR3 bases: TGTGCCAGCACCCCAAGGGCAGGGGTGAATTCACCCCTCCACTTT. This translates into CASTPRAGVNSPLHF.